The 11 T cell receptor beta chains below all came from one sample that was sequenced in a study of response to subunit inactivated influenza vaccine. Each CDR3 protein is one row after TCRdb ran MiXCR on the RT-PCR reads. The profile shows approximately 490,000 distinct CDR3 sequences, approximately 7.7% of them singletons. Specimen: PBMCs from blood, collected around 25 months after vaccination. These receptors all come from a man between 45 and 75 years old who received an inactivated influenza vaccine.

V gene TRBV19 combines with J gene TRBJ2-1; 8 bases align to TRBD1. Germline lookup yields CDR1 LNHDA and CDR2 SQIVND (reference sequence). CDR3 length: 15 residues. V gave up 1 base and J gave up 3 bases; unmatched junction bases: 2. CDR3 sequence: CASSIGTGYYNEQFF. In nucleotides, the CDR3 is TGTGCCAGTAGTATAGGGACAGGGTACTACAATGAGCAGTTCTTC. The full variable domain, completed using reference TRBV19 and TRBJ2-1, is DGGITQSPKYLFRKEGQNVTLSCEQNLNHDAMYWYRQDPGQGLRLIYYSQIVNDFQKGDIAEGYSVSREKKESFPLTVTSAQKNPTAFYLCASSIGTGYYNEQFFGPGTRLTVL.

Many counts were recorded for this clonotype. This chain joins TRBV5-1 and TRBJ2-3; no definite D call. CDR1 SGHRS and CDR2 YFSETQ come from the germline V gene. V was pared by 2 bases and J by 1 base, with 8 bases between. There are 14 residues in the CDR3. The CDR3 here is CASSLLQRTDTQYF. In nucleotides, the CDR3 is TGCGCCAGCAGCTTATTACAGCGCACAGATACGCAGTATTTT.

Ten or more counts support this clonotype. The genes are TRBV5-1 and TRBJ1-1; D is undetermined. Trimming pared 4 bases from V and 3 bases from J, leaving 10 bases between. CDR3 length: 13 amino acids. CDR1 SGHRS and CDR2 YFSETQ come from the germline V gene. The CDR3 sequence is CASSLKVDTEAFF. CDR3 coding DNA: TGCGCCAGCAGCCTAAAAGTGGACACTGAAGCTTTCTTT.

This sequence joins TRBV4-2 and TRBJ1-4, with 7 positions matching TRBD1. Germline assignment: CDR1 LGHNA and CDR2 YNFKEQ. The V gene end was trimmed by 1 base and the J gene end by 5 bases; junction bases not matched to a gene: 4. This CDR3 comprises 15 residues. This CDR3 is CASSQAAGGNEKLFF. The CDR3 DNA is TGTGCCAGCAGCCAAGCCGCAGGGGGAAATGAAAAACTGTTTTTT.

This clonotype was counted many times. The genes are TRBV20-1 and TRBJ1-5; 7 bases are shared with TRBD1. V shed 5 bases, J shed 0 bases, and the junction held 10 bases outside the gene matches. The germline V gene has CDR1 DFQATT and CDR2 SNEGSKA (reference sequence). This CDR3 region has 16 residues. CDR3 sequence: CSAYETGQNSNQPQHF. The CDR3 region has the DNA TGCAGTGCTTATGAAACGGGACAGAATAGCAATCAGCCCCAGCATTTT.

This clonotype was seen many times. The V and J genes are TRBV20-1 and TRBJ2-7; 11 nucleotides match TRBD2. The V gene's germline CDR1 is DFQATT and CDR2 SNEGSKA (reference sequence). This CDR3 contains 15 residues. V dropped 1 base and J dropped 4; count of bases not matched to a gene: 6. The CDR3 nucleotides are TGCAGTGCTAGAGCTCCCGGGACTAGCGGATACGAGCAGTACTTC. It codes for CSARAPGTSGYEQYF.

The genes are TRBV5-8 and TRBJ1-2, with 10 bases identical to TRBD1. The CDR3 is made up of 16 amino acids. CDR1 and CDR2 (germline): SGHTS, YDEGEE. After removal of 4 bases from V and 8 bases from J, the junction contained 14 bases not matched to a gene. The CDR3 spells CASSLDRDRGYLGYTF. Here the CDR3 DNA reads TGTGCCAGCAGCCTAGACCGGGACAGGGGCTACTTGGGCTACACCTTC.

This clonotype has just a few counts. The V and J genes are TRBV5-1 and TRBJ1-2; D is ambiguous. Per the germline V gene, CDR1 is SGHRS and CDR2 is YFSETQ. The CDR3 has 12 amino acids. With 2 bases removed from V and 8 bases from J, the gap between germline ends came to 10 bases. CDR3 sequence reads: CASSFASKGYTF. In nucleotides, the CDR3 is TGCGCCAGCAGCTTTGCCTCGAAGGGCTACACCTTC.

This clonotype was found a few times. The rearrangement links TRBV5-1 to TRBJ2-7; tentatively, D is TRBD2 (6 bases). The CDR3 sequence is 16 residues long. The germline V gene has CDR1 SGHRS and CDR2 YFSETQ. The ends were cut back, 4 bases at V and 0 bases at J, with 17 bases in the middle. CDR3 coding DNA: TGCGCCAGCAGCCGCCCCGGGGGAATGGCCTCCTACGAGCAGTACTTC. Translated: CASSRPGGMASYEQYF.

This clonotype was observed many times. This chain connects TRBV4-1 to TRBJ2-7; the match to TRBD2 covers 8 bases. The V gene end was trimmed by 1 base and the J gene end by 0 bases; junction bases not matched to a gene: 5. The CDR3 sequence is 16 residues long. Germline loops: CDR1 MGHRA, CDR2 YSYEKL. The CDR3 coding sequence is TGCGCCAGCAGCCAAGTTTCGGGGGGGAGCTCCTACGAGCAGTACTTC. It codes for CASSQVSGGSSYEQYF.

The chain recombines TRBV10-3 with TRBJ2-5, with TRBD2 matching over 7 bases. The V and J ends lost 11 bases and 5 bases, in that order; junction bases with no gene match: 14. The CDR3 extends over 14 amino acids. Looked up from germline, CDR1 is ENHRY and CDR2 is SYGVKD. The chain's CDR3 is CASAGVGGSETQYF. CDR3 bases: TGTGCCTCGGCGGGGGTCGGTGGGTCCGAGACCCAGTACTTC.